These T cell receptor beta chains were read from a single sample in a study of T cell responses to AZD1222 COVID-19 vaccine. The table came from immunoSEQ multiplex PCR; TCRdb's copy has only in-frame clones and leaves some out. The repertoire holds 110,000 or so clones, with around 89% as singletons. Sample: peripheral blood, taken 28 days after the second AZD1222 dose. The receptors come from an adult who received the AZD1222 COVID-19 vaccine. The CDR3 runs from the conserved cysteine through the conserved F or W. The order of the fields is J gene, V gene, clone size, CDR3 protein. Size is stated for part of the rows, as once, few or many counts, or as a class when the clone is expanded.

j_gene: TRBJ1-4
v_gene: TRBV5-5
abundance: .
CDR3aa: CASSLGRQGEKLFF

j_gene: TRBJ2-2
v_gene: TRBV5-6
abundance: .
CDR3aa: CASSPRVGELFF

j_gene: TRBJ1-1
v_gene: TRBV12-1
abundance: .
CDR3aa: CASRYRDRGVGAFF

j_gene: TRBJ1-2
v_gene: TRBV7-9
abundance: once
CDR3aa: CASSRESVGYTF

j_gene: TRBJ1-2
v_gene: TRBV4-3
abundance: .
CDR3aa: CASSQDPLGKGQNYGYTF

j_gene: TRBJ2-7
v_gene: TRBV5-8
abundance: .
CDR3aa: CASRFLEKSSYEQYF

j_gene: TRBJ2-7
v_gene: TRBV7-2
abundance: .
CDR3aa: CASSLASPPYEQYF

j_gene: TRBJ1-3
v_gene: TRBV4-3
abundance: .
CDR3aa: CASSQDAGSWNTIYF

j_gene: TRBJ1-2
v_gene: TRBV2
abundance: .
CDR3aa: CASSEYDIYGYTF

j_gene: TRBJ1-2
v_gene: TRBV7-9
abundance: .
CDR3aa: CASSLGLPGLTFYGYTF

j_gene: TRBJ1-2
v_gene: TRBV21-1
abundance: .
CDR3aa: CASSKRSTGNYGYTF

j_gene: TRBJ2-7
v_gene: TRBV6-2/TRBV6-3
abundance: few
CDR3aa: CASSDYEQYF

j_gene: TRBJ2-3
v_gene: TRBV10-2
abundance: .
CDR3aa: CASSVGRDSRLTDTQYF

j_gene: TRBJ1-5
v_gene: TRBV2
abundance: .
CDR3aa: CASSPDRGGQPQHF

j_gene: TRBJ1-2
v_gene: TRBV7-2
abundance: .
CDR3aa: CASSPGQVDYGYTF

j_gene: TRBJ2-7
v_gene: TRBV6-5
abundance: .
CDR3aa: CASIYGQGRAYEQYF

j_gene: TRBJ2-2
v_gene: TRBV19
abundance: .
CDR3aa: CASSRSRPNAGELFF

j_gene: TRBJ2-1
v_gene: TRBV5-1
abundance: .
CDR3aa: CASSWRVDEQFF

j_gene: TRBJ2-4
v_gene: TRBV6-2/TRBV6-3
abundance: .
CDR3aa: CASSYYGQGGLAKNIQYF

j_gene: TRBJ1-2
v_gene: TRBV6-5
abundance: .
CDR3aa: CASSYSAFSGYTF

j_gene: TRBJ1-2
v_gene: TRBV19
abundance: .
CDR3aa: CASTDRTLNYGYTF

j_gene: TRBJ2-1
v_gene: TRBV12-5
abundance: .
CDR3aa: CASGSPGQGLYRDYNEQFF

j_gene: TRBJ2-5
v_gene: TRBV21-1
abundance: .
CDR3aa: CASSYRDNETQYF

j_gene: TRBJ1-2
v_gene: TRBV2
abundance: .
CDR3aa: CASMVQGAGGYTF

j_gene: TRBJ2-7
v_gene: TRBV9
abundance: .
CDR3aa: CASTVGTGDYEQYF

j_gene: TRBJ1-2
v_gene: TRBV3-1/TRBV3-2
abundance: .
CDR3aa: CASSQERASGYTF

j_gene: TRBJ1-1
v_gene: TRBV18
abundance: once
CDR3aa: CASSPREQGTEAFF

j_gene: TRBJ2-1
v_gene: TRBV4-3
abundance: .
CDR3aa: CASSQEISGNEQFF

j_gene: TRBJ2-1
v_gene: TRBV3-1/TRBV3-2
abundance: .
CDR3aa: CASRKTAYNEQFF

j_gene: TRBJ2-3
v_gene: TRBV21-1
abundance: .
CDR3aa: CASSSKGGAHGTDTQYF

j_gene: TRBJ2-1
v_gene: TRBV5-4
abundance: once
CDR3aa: CASSLGAVNEQFF